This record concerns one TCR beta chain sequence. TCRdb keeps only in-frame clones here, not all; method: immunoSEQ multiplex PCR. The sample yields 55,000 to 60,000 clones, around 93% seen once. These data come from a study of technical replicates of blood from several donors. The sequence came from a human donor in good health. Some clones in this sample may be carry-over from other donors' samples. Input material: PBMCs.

The CDR3 is CASSPDKTYNEQFF. The CDR3 DNA reads TGTGCCAGCAGTCCCGACAAGACCTACAATGAGCAGTTCTTC. The V call is TRBV7-2, the J call TRBJ2-1, with D unclear. CDR1 is SGHTA, CDR2 FQGNSA, per germline. The CDR3 loop spans 14 amino acids. The ends were cut back, 6 bases at V and 2 bases at J, with 11 bases in the middle.